This record concerns one T cell receptor beta chain sequence. Its antigen is unknown. The sample comes from a study of T cell responses to AZD1222 COVID-19 vaccine. The overall study: Second doses at about 4 or about 12 weeks were pooled.

Sequenced by immunoSEQ multiplex PCR; TCRdb stores in-frame clones only, minus some. The repertoire holds around 160,000 clones, with roughly nine tenths as singletons. Overall study results and limits: Rises in breadth and depth of Spike-specific TCRs came after two AZD1222 doses. Of the AZD1222 recipients, only 5 to 7 were seropositive at baseline.

Unmatched junction bases numbered 8, after V lost 4 bases and J lost 2 bases. The CDR3 extends over 16 amino acids. CDR1 and CDR2 (germline): MNHNS, SASEGT. This specimen was peripheral blood, taken on day 0 of AZD1222 vaccination. The receptor was isolated from an adult in good health. This chain connects TRBV6-1 to TRBJ2-3, with TRBD2 identical over 8 bases. The chain's CDR3 is CASSAVLAGPTDTQYF. DNA of the CDR3: TGTGCCAGCAGTGCGGTATTAGCGGGGCCCACAGATACGCAGTATTTT.